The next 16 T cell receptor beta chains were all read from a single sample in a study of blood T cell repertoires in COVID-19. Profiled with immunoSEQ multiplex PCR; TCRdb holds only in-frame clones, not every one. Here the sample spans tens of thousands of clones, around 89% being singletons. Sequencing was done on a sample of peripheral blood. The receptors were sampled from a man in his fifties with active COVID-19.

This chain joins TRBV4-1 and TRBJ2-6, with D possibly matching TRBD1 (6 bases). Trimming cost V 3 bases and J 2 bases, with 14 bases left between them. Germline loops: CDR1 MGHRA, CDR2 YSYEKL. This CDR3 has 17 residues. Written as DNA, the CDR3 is TGCGCCAGCAGCCATCGATACAGGGAAACTGGGGCCAACGTCCTGACTTTC. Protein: CASSHRYRETGANVLTF.

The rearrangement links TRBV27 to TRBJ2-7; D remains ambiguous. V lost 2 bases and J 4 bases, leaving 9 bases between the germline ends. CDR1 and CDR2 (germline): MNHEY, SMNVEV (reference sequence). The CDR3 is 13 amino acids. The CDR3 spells CASSLTGRYEQYF. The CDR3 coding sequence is TGTGCCAGCAGTTTAACGGGTCGATACGAGCAGTACTTC.

CDR3 region: CASSLALGTGVQETQYF. The DNA for the CDR3 is TGTGCCAGCAGCTTGGCCCTCGGGACAGGGGTTCAAGAGACCCAGTACTTC. This chain joins TRBV11-2 and TRBJ2-5, with 10 positions matching TRBD1. The germline V gene has CDR1 SGHAT and CDR2 FQNNGV. This CDR3 region has 17 residues. V dropped 3 bases and J dropped 2; count of bases not matched to a gene: 9.

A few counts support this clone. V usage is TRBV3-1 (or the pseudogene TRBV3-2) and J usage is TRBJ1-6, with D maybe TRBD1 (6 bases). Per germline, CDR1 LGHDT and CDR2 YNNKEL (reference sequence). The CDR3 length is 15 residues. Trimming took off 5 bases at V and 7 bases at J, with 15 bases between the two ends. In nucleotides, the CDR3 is TGTGCCAGCAGCACCCGACAGGTCCTCAATTCACCCCTCCACTTT. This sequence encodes CASSTRQVLNSPLHF.

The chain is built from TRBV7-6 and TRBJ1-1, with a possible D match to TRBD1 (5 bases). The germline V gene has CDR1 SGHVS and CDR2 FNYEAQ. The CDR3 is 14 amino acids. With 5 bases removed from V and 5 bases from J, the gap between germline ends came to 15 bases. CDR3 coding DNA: TGTGCCAGCAGCCCCATGGCAGGGCGAACTGAAGCTTTCTTT. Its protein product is CASSPMAGRTEAFF.

The CDR3 DNA reads TGTGCCAGCAGTGATCAGGGAGGAGAGACCCAGTACTTC. This sequence encodes CASSDQGGETQYF. The chain is built from TRBV6-1 and TRBJ2-5; D might be TRBD2 (6 bases). Germline V gene data show CDR1 as MNHNS and CDR2 as SASEGT. This CDR3 spans 13 amino acids. Between the trimmed V and J ends, which lost 3 bases and 4 bases, there was a span of 9 bases.

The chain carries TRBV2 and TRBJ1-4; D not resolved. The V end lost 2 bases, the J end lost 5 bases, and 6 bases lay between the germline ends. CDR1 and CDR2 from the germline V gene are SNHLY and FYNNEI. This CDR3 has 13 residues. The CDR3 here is CASSENLNEKLFF. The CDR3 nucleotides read TGTGCCAGCAGTGAAAATCTGAATGAAAAACTGTTTTTT.

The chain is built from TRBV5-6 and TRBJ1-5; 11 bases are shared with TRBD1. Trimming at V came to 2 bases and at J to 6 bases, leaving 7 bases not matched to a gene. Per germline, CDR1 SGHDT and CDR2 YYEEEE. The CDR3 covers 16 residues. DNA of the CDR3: TGTGCCAGCAGCTTAAGGACAGGGGGCTGGTCTCAGCCCCAGCATTTT. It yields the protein CASSLRTGGWSQPQHF. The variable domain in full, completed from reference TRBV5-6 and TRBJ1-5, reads DAGVTQSPTHLIKTRGQQVTLRCSPKSGHDTVSWYQQALGQGPQFIFQYYEEEERQRGNFPDRFSGHQFPNYSSELNVNALLLGDSALYLCASSLRTGGWSQPQHFGDGTRLSIL.

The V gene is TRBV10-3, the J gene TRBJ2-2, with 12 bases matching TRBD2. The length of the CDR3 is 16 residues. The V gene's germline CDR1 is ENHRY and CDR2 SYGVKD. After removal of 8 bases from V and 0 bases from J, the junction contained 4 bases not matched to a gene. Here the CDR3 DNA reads TGTGCCATCCTAGCGGGGGGGCTAACGAACACCGGGGAGCTGTTTTTT. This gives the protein CAILAGGLTNTGELFF.

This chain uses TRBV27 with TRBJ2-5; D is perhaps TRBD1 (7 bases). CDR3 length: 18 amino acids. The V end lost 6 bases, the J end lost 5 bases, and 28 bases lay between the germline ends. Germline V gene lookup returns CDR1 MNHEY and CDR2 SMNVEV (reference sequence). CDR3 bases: TGTGCCAGCAGCCCCAATTCGGGGGTCGGGACAGTAATGGAGACCCAGTACTTC. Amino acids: CASSPNSGVGTVMETQYF.

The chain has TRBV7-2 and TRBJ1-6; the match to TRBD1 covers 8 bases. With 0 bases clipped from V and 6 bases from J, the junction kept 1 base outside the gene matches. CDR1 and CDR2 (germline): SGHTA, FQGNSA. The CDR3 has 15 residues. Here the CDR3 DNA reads TGTGCCAGCAGCTTAGCGCAGGGGGCTAATTCACCCCTCCACTTT. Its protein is CASSLAQGANSPLHF. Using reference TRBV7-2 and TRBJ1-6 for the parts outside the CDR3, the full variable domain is GAGVSQSPSNKVTEKGKDVELRCDPISGHTALYWYRQSLGQGLEFLIYFQGNSAPDKSGLPSDRFSAERTGGSVSTLTIQRTQQEDSAVYLCASSLAQGANSPLHFGNGTRLTVT.

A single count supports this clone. CDR3 in amino acids: CASSLDRVFQTQYF. For the CDR3, the DNA is TGTGCCAGCAGTTTGGACAGGGTTTTTCAGACCCAGTACTTC. This sequence joins TRBV6-5 and TRBJ2-5; TRBD1 aligns across 8 bases. With 4 bases clipped from V and 6 bases from J, the junction kept 7 bases outside the gene matches. The CDR3 loop spans 14 amino acids. CDR1 is MNHEY and CDR2 is SVGAGI in the germline V gene.

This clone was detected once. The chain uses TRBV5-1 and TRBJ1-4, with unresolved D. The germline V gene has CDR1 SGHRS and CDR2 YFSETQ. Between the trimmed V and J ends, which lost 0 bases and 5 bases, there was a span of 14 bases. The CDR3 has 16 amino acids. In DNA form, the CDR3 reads TGCGCCAGCAGCTTGGGGCAGACCAACAGAAATGAAAAACTGTTTTTT. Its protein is CASSLGQTNRNEKLFF. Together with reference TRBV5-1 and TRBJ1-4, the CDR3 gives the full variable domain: KAGVTQTPRYLIKTRGQQVTLSCSPISGHRSVSWYQQTPGQGLQFLFEYFSETQRNKGNFPGRFSGRQFSNSRSEMNVSTLELGDSALYLCASSLGQTNRNEKLFFGSGTQLSVL.

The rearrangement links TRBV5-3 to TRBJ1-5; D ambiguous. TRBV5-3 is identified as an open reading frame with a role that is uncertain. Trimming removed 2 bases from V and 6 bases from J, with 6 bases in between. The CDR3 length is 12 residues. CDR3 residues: CARSFAGQPQHF. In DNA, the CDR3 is TGTGCCAGAAGCTTCGCCGGTCAGCCCCAGCATTTT.

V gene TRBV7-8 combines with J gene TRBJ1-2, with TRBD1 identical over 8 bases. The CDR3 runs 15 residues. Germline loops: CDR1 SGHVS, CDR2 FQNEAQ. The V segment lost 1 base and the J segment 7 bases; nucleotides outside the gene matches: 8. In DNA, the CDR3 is TGTGCCAGCAGCTTAGGGATTAAGACAGGGGCTGGCTACACCTTC. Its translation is CASSLGIKTGAGYTF.

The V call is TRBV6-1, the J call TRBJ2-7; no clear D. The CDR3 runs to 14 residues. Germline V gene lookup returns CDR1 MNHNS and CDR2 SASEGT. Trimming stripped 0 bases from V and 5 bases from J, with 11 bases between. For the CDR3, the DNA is TGTGCCAGCAGTGAAGCGGAAGACTTACACGAGCAGTACTTC. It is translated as CASSEAEDLHEQYF.